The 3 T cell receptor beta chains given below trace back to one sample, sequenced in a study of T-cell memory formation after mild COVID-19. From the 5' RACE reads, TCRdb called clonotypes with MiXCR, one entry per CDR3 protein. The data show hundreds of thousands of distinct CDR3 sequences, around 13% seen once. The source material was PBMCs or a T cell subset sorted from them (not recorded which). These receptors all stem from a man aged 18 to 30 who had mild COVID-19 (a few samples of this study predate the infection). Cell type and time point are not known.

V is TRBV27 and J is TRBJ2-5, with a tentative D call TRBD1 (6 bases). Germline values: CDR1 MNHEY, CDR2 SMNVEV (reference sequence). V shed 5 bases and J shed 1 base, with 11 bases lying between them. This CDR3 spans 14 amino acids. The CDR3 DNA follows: TGTGCCAGCAGTCCTGTGACAGGCCAAGAGACCCAGTACTTC. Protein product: CASSPVTGQETQYF.

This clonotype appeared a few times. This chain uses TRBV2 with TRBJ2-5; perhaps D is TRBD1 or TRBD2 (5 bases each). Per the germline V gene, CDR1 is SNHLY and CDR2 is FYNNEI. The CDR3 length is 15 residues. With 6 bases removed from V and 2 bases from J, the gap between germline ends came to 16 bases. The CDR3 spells CASRGDRGPQETQYF. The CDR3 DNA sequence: TGTGCCAGCAGGGGGGATAGGGGCCCGCAAGAGACCCAGTACTTC.

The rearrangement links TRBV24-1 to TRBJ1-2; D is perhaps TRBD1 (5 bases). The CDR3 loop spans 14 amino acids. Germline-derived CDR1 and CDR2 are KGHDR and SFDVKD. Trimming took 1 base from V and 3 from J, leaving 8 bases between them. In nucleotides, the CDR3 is TGTGCCACCAGTGATTTAGAACAGGACTATGGCTACACCTTC. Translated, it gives CATSDLEQDYGYTF.